This record concerns one T cell receptor beta chain sequence. Its cognate antigen has yet to be identified. Per-base qualities were not stored, and no clone one base away is much larger. This entry belongs to a study of T cell repertoires in cytomegalovirus infection (dated by TCRdb to between 2017 and 2020). Regarding the complete study: The peptide stimulations were aimed at well-studied HLA-B-restricted epitopes as well as recently identified HLA-C-restricted CMV epitopes, whose presentation resists viral immunomodulation. Donor HLA type was relevant to the analysis, as public TCR beta signatures indicated carriage of CMV infection together with the matching HLA type. Points the paper makes about the study in general: In the ex vivo response, HLA-C-restricted CMV-specific TCR beta clonotypes were dominant, and in two of eight donors the single most frequent clonotype came from this HLA-C-restricted group. In both this cohort and an independent cohort of 352 donors, the cumulative frequency of public TCR beta family members distinguished carriers of CMV infection plus the relevant HLA type.

The treatment or condition label on this specimen signifies: in vitro stimulation with specific CMV peptide epitopes to enrich CMV-specific T cells. Sequencing relied on an Illumina HiSeq 1500. The public sequencing data were trimmed at Q25 with fastp and processed into clonotypes with MiXCR by TCRdb, which kept only in-frame beta chains. Under each unique CDR3 protein, matching rows form one entry showing the most common genes and DNA. Within this sample are 27,000 or so distinct CDR3 sequences, with around a fifth of them counted one time only. The ten largest clones represent 65% to 85% of the sample. Based on the germline V gene, the CDR1 and CDR2 sequences are SGHTA and FQGNSA. V gives up 11 bases and J gives up 4 bases, and the segment between their germline ends measures 15 bases. From the cysteine up to the phenylalanine, the CDR3 has a length of 14 residues. CDR3 DNA is the only sequence kept; it has 42 bases, read in frame from the first base.

The rearranged chain carries TRBV7-2 and TRBJ2-6; TRBD2 is a weak D gene call, 6 bases matching. The sample in question was CD8+ T cells from cultured PBMCs, obtained from culture after CMV antigen stimulation. This TCR was sampled from a human donor in good health (CMV status not recorded). Some clones in this sample may be carry-over from other donors' samples. The CDR3 is CADLGGSGANVLTF. The base sequence is TGTGCCGATCTCGGGGGTTCAGGGGCCAACGTCCTGACTTTC.